This passage covers 16 T cell receptor beta chains from one sample sequenced in a study of technical replicates of blood from a handful of donors. Only in-frame clones appear in the TCRdb table, and some are missing; sequencing was by immunoSEQ multiplex PCR. The data show about 85,000 clones, roughly 94% seen once. Material for sequencing was T cells isolated from PBMCs. These receptors were obtained from a human donor in good health.

This clone was observed once. The chain combines TRBV7-3 with TRBJ1-2; 9 bases match TRBD1. V lost 4 bases, J lost 5 bases, and 8 bases stayed unmatched. In germline, CDR1 is SGHTA, CDR2 FQGTGA. The CDR3 is 15 residues long. CDR3 in amino acids: CASSSPDRGEYGYTF. The CDR3 DNA reads as TGTGCCAGCAGCTCGCCGGACAGGGGTGAATATGGCTACACCTTC.

The chain is built from TRBV4-1 and TRBJ2-7, with 7 bases matching TRBD1. The ends lost 0 bases at V and 7 bases at J; junction bases unmatched: 9. The germline V gene encodes CDR1 MGHRA and CDR2 YSYEKL. The CDR3 spans 15 residues. CDR3 loop: CASSQELRDSEEQYF. In DNA, the CDR3 is TGCGCCAGCAGCCAAGAACTCCGGGACAGCGAAGAGCAGTACTTC.

The chain's CDR3 is CSARQGAEQFF. The CDR3 nucleotides are TGCAGTGCTAGACAGGGGGCTGAGCAGTTCTTC. This chain connects TRBV20-1 to TRBJ2-1, with 8 bases aligning to TRBD1. V lost 2 bases to trimming and J lost 9 bases; unmatched junction nucleotides: 0. The CDR3 extends over 11 amino acids. Germline loops: CDR1 DFQATT, CDR2 SNEGSKA (reference sequence).

This chain connects TRBV11-3 to TRBJ1-1; perhaps TRBD1 as D (6 bases). Germline CDR1 is SGHNT and CDR2 is YENEEA. V was pared by 3 bases and J by 8 bases, with 16 bases between. The CDR3 runs 14 residues. In nucleotides, the CDR3 is TGTGCCAGCAGCTTCTCAGGGTCGGGGACAGAAGCTTTCTTT. This codes for CASSFSGSGTEAFF.

V gene TRBV10-3 combines with J gene TRBJ1-5; the match to TRBD1 covers 8 bases. Germline CDR1 ENHRY, CDR2 SYGVKD. This CDR3 has 16 amino acids. The V segment lost 6 bases and the J segment 3 bases; nucleotides outside the gene matches: 10. CDR3 in DNA: TGTGCCATCAGCGAAACAGGGGGGGGAACCAATCAGCCCCAGCATTTT. Residues: CAISETGGGTNQPQHF.

The genes are TRBV19 and TRBJ1-5; D not resolved. CDR3 length: 17 residues. V was clipped by 0 bases and J by 1 base, with 13 bases between them. Germline CDR1 reads LNHDA; CDR2 reads SQIVND (reference sequence). CDR3 DNA sequence: TGTGCCAGTAGTATAGATGTTGGAGGGTTGAGCAATCAGCCCCAGCATTTT. Translation gives CASSIDVGGLSNQPQHF.

The chain has TRBV19 and TRBJ2-5, with D possibly matching TRBD1 (5 bases). Between the trimmed V and J ends, which lost 5 bases and 4 bases, there was a span of 20 bases. CDR3 size: 16 residues. Germline CDR1 reads LNHDA; CDR2 reads SQIVND (reference sequence). CDR3 coding DNA: TGTGCCAGTAGTGGCCCGGTCACAGGAGTAAGAGAGACCCAGTACTTC. Its protein product is CASSGPVTGVRETQYF.

The chain couples TRBV30 to TRBJ1-6; D perhaps matches TRBD1 (5 bases). The CDR3 spans 13 residues. The V end lost 4 bases, the J end lost 13 bases, and 17 bases lay between the germline ends. The germline gives CDR1 GTSNPN, CDR2 SVGIG (reference sequence). CDR3 DNA: TGTGCCTGGACGCTGGGACTGGACTCGCCCCTCCACTTT. This codes for CAWTLGLDSPLHF.

The chain couples TRBV25-1 to TRBJ2-7; no clear D gene. The CDR3 consists of 12 residues. V was trimmed by 3 bases and J by 1 base, leaving 4 bases between them. CDR1 MGHDK and CDR2 SYGVNS come from the germline V gene. CDR3 DNA sequence: TGTGCCAGCAGTGAGAGATCCTACGAGCAGTACTTC. Translation: CASSERSYEQYF.

The gene calls are TRBV19 and TRBJ2-7; 8 bases map to TRBD2. Germline CDR1 reads LNHDA; CDR2 reads SQIVND (reference sequence). The CDR3 spans 17 residues. V was clipped by 5 bases and J by 4 bases; unmatched bases: 16. CDR3 protein: CASSPLPGTRRGYEQYF. The CDR3 region has the DNA TGTGCCAGTAGTCCCCTCCCCGGGACTAGGCGCGGTTACGAGCAGTACTTC. Supplemented by reference TRBV19 and TRBJ2-7, the full variable domain reads DGGITQSPKYLFRKEGQNVTLSCEQNLNHDAMYWYRQDPGQGLRLIYYSQIVNDFQKGDIAEGYSVSREKKESFPLTVTSAQKNPTAFYLCASSPLPGTRRGYEQYFGPGTRLTVT.

This sequence joins TRBV4-2 and TRBJ2-1; the match to TRBD2 covers 9 bases. Germline-derived CDR1 and CDR2 are LGHNA and YNFKEQ. The CDR3 extends over 16 amino acids. The V and J ends lost 0 bases and 8 bases, in that order; junction bases with no gene match: 8. The CDR3 nucleotides read TGTGCCAGCAGCCAAGATCTTGCGGGGGGGCCCTATGAGCAGTTCTTC. Translated, it gives CASSQDLAGGPYEQFF.

In DNA form, the CDR3 reads TGTGCCAGCAGTTTAAGGACGGGACAGAACGGATCGAACACCGGGGAGCTGTTTTTT. Protein sequence: CASSLRTGQNGSNTGELFF. The chain has TRBV27 and TRBJ2-2; 7 positions match TRBD1. Germline CDR1 reads MNHEY; CDR2 reads SMNVEV (reference sequence). The CDR3 covers 19 residues. J was trimmed by 0 bases and V by 2 bases; bases with no gene match: 12.

As DNA, the CDR3 is TGTGCCAGCAGCAAAGGTAAGAGGGGGAAACCCTACGAGCAGTACTTC. Translated: CASSKGKRGKPYEQYF. J is TRBJ2-7 and V is TRBV21-1; the table's D call, TRBD1, was not checked against the DNA. TRBV21-1 is a known pseudogene. The CDR3 totals 16 residues.

The gene calls are TRBV5-1 and TRBJ1-2; tentatively, D is TRBD1 (6 bases). The V gene's germline CDR1 is SGHRS and CDR2 YFSETQ. V lost 0 bases and J 0 bases, leaving 12 bases between the germline ends. The CDR3 totals 16 residues. CDR3 sequence (DNA): TGCGCCAGCAGCTTGGAGGGGGTGTCGGCTAACTATGGCTACACCTTC. Translation gives CASSLEGVSANYGYTF.

This rearrangement joins TRBV29-1 to TRBJ2-7; TRBD1 aligns across 9 bases. Germline V CDR1 and CDR2: SQVTM, ANQGSEA. The CDR3 runs to 15 residues. V gave up 3 bases and J gave up 1 base; unmatched junction bases: 7. CDR3 DNA sequence: TGCAGCGTTGATAGTGCGGGACAGGGATCCTACGAGCAGTACTTC. This translates into CSVDSAGQGSYEQYF.

The chain is built from TRBV5-1 and TRBJ2-7; TRBD2 matches 9 bases. The germline CDR1 and CDR2 sequences are SGHRS and YFSETQ. The CDR3 has 15 amino acids. V shed 3 bases and J 0 bases; nucleotides not matched to a gene: 4. The CDR3 loop reads CASSSSGVYSYEQYF. The CDR3 DNA is TGCGCCAGCAGCTCTAGCGGGGTATACTCCTACGAGCAGTACTTC.